This T cell receptor beta chain was profiled in a study of blood T cell repertoires in COVID-19. The overall study: From the United States, Italy and Spain came samples of acute and convalescent COVID-19. T cells, B-cell-depleted T cells, or PBMCs supplied cDNA or gDNA.

The sample holds a few counts of this clone. CDR1 and CDR2 from the germline V gene are SGHAT and FQNNGV. After removal of 5 bases from V and 1 base from J, the junction contained 15 bases not matched to a gene. The length of the CDR3 is 19 residues. Authors' processing steps: It was from reference gene primer amplification that nucleated cell counts were estimated. TCRdb's copy holds only in-frame clones and misses some; the assay was immunoSEQ multiplex PCR. V and J calls and clone size are copied from that table; D and trimming were computed from the DNA. Counted here are under 250,000 clones, around four fifths occurring once; the ten biggest clones make up around 6.8%.

This clonotype originated in a woman aged 55-70 years with active or convalescent COVID-19. The sample comprised peripheral blood. J is TRBJ2-3 and V is TRBV11-2; 10 bases match TRBD2. This CDR3 is CASSPRGASGGLGTDTQYF. The CDR3 bases are TGTGCCAGCAGCCCTCGAGGGGCTAGCGGGGGACTTGGCACAGATACGCAGTATTTT. Using reference TRBV11-2 and TRBJ2-3 for the parts outside the CDR3, the full variable domain is EAGVAQSPRYKIIEKRQSVAFWCNPISGHATLYWYQQILGQGPKLLIQFQNNGVVDDSQLPKDRFSAERLKGVDSTLKIQPAKLEDSAVYLCASSPRGASGGLGTDTQYFGPGTRLTVL.